Listed below are T cell receptor beta chains from one sample, sequenced in a study of cytomegalovirus exposure and HLA in healthy donors. Here immunoSEQ multiplex PCR was the method, and the copy in TCRdb shows in-frame clones only, minus some. The data hold 100,000 to 150,000 clones, with about 84% observed a single time. The sequencing sample was made of PBMCs. The receptors here all came from a man younger than 30 in good health and CMV-seropositive. Both conserved end residues are trimmed from each CDR3. Each record gives: V gene, J gene, CDR3 protein.

>TRBV10-2|TRBJ2-1
ASDPTSGGYNEQF
>TRBV10-2|TRBJ2-5
ASSGTLAGEYQETQY
>TRBV5-4|TRBJ2-1
ASSVGQHYNEQF
>TRBV9|TRBJ2-3
ASSAGGRGLPDTQY
>TRBV13|TRBJ1-1
ASSIGTGDTEAF
>TRBV14|TRBJ1-2
ASSQGTALYGYT
>TRBV9|TRBJ2-1
ASSPRTSGVGIRSYNEQF
>TRBV2|TRBJ1-4
ASGGDRFNEKLF
>TRBV6-1|TRBJ1-6
ASRGQEDSPLH
>TRBV5-4|TRBJ2-1
ASSLPGSYNEQF
>TRBV7-2|TRBJ2-3
ASSFRTAGTGGDTQY
>TRBV5-4|TRBJ2-3
ASSSSGGRTITDTQY
>TRBV6-1|TRBJ2-2
ASSEARVSGVLF
>TRBV10-3|TRBJ2-2
AISDRASDGELF
>TRBV23-1|TRBJ2-2
ASKTGTGDTGELF
>TRBV10-3|TRBJ1-3
AIRSGTGNTIY
>TRBV11-2|TRBJ2-1
ASSLVLASGLREQF
>TRBV2|TRBJ1-1
ASSEALAGQNTEAF
>TRBV5-1|TRBJ2-7
ASQKIDRQGDEQY
>TRBV14|TRBJ2-3
ASSQAEAGVRY
>TRBV12-2|TRBJ2-7
ASRLALRPDRLSYEQY
>TRBV25-1|TRBJ2-3
ASSARGTDTQY
>TRBV5-4|TRBJ1-6
ASSFEQGGAPLH
>TRBV9|TRBJ2-1
ASSVSSGRTGDEQF
>TRBV7-9|TRBJ2-1
ASSPFASTGTEIYNEQF
>TRBV9|TRBJ2-2
ASSVYSNTGELF
>TRBV29-1|TRBJ1-1
SVARQGTNTEAF